This TCR beta chain was recovered during a study (dated by TCRdb to the early 2010s). V and J lose 2 bases and 5 bases, and a span of 10 bases separates them. CDR1 and CDR2, per the germline V gene, are MNHEY and SVGAGI. From the cysteine up to the phenylalanine, the CDR3 has a length of 13 residues. Just the 39-base CDR3 DNA is kept, in frame starting at base 1. This clonotype was counted ten times or more. It lacks a known antigen. Base qualities were left out, and no much larger clone turns up one base away. The run used an Illumina Genome Analyzer IIx. The public reads were reanalyzed by TCRdb: fastp trimming at Q25, MiXCR alignment, in-frame beta chains only. For every CDR3 protein sequence, its rows merge into one entry that carries the most common genes and DNA. This sample has some 15,000 distinct CDR3 sequences in its table, and 30% to 45% of those were observed once. About 16% of the sample rests with the top ten.

Sequencing was done on a sample of blood. This TCR derives from a human donor. The rearranged segments are TRBV6-5 and TRBJ2-7, and the D gene may be TRBD1, 5 bases matching. The DNA sequence is given as TGTGCCAGCAGTTACGCAGGGCCCAACGAGCAGTACTTC. This is translated as CASSYAGPNEQYF.